The rows below give T cell receptor beta chains drawn from one sample of a study of T cell responses to AZD1222 COVID-19 vaccine. Produced via immunoSEQ multiplex PCR; TCRdb's table is partial and in-frame only. Of 110,000 to 150,000 clones listed, over 85% are singletons. Sequencing used peripheral blood, obtained on day 0 of AZD1222 vaccination. The receptors derive from an adult in good health. The CDR3 runs from the conserved cysteine through the conserved F or W.

V	J	CDR3
TRBV20-1	TRBJ2-5	CSASKGLWGGTQYF
TRBV12-3/TRBV12-4	TRBJ2-7	CASSLAWGQGLFF
TRBV19	TRBJ1-5	CASGQTKSGDQPQHF
TRBV7-2	TRBJ2-1	CASRLAGAGYNEQFF
TRBV5-4	TRBJ2-3	CASSLGGASTDTQYF
TRBV6-2/TRBV6-3	TRBJ1-5	CASSYVWGGGINQPQHF
TRBV30	TRBJ2-2	CAWRGPGLTNTGELFF
TRBV4-1	TRBJ2-1	CASSQDGKQFF
TRBV6-5	TRBJ1-1	CASSIRTGEAFF
TRBV27	TRBJ1-2	CASSFTGGASYGYTF
TRBV11-2	TRBJ2-3	CASTSQGTRWRDTQYF
TRBV3-1/TRBV3-2	TRBJ1-4	CASSQDLGTGSEKLFF
TRBV10-3	TRBJ2-1	CAIRRDGAYNEQFF
TRBV20-1	TRBJ1-5	CSASPQTGDGNQPQHF
TRBV2	TRBJ2-3	CASSVRDTDTQYF
TRBV18	TRBJ2-1	CASSRLAGDLNEQFF
TRBV14	TRBJ1-3	CASSLGAGGNTIYF
TRBV2	TRBJ1-5	CASRESSNQPQHF
TRBV3-1/TRBV3-2	TRBJ1-1	CASSQDGSSNTEAFF
TRBV11-3	TRBJ2-1	CASSPGTSGIYNEQFF
TRBV11-1	TRBJ2-1	CASSLGQYNEQFF
TRBV10-2	TRBJ1-3	CASSETDSGNTIYF